The sequence of this T cell receptor beta chain was determined in a study of T cells in Graves' hyperthyroidism and ophthalmopathy. Notes on the study in general: From stable hyperthyroidism, ophthalmopathy was set apart by a 13 V-J model.

There are many counts of this clonotype. Its specificity is unknown. It was RNA transcripts that yielded the amplified TCR beta CDR3 regions. A first-round RT-PCR of the TCR CDR3 used the HTBI primer set. TCRdb reprocessed the multiplex PCR reads with MiXCR, giving one entry per CDR3 protein. This sample has some 570,000 distinct CDR3 sequences, with 15% to 20% found just once. Diagnoses were established using clinical symptoms, serum thyroxine and TRAb, thyroid ultrasound and orbital computed tomography. V dropped 5 bases and J dropped 4; count of bases not matched to a gene: 5. The CDR3 spans 15 residues. Germline values: CDR1 SEHNR, CDR2 FQNEAQ (reference sequence).

The receptor was derived from a woman between 18 and 29 years old with Graves' ophthalmopathy. The chain employs TRBV7-9 and TRBJ2-1; 10 bases match TRBD1. Specimen: blood. CDR3 bases: TGTGCCAGCAGCCGCGGGACAGGGGAATACAATGAGCAGTTCTTC. It is translated as CASSRGTGEYNEQFF.